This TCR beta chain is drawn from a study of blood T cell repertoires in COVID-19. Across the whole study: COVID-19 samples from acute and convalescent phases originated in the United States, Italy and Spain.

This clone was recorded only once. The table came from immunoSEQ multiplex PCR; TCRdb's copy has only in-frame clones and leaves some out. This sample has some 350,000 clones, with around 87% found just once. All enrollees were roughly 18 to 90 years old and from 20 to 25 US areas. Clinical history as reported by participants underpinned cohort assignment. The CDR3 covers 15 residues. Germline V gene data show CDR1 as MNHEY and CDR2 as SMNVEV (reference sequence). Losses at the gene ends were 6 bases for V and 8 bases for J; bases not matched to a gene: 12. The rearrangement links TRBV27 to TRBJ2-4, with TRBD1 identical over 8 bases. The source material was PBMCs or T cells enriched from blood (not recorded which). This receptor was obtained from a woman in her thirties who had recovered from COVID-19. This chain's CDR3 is CASRRGTGRWDIQYF. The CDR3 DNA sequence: TGTGCCAGCAGACGAGGGACAGGCCGGTGGGACATTCAGTACTTC.